These T cell receptor beta chains were read from a single sample in a study of long-term antiretroviral therapy in people with HIV. The protocol was immunoSEQ multiplex PCR, while the TCRdb copy is restricted to in-frame clones and leaves out a portion. Of 23,000 or so clones in the sample, more than 75% are singletons; the top ten hold about 5.3%. The material sequenced was unsorted PBMCs, taken 0.5 years after starting antiretroviral therapy. The source is a middle-aged woman with HIV. CDR3s include the opening cysteine and the closing phenylalanine or tryptophan. Fields, in order: J gene, clone size, V gene, D gene, CDR3 DNA, CDR3 protein. A D gene is named only where the DNA matches it firmly. A clone size is listed for some rows: how often the clone was seen (once, few, many), or a class if it is expanded.

J gene: TRBJ2-5
clone size: .
V gene: TRBV18
D gene: TRBD1
CDR3 DNA: TGTGCCAGCTCACCATTCCCGGTGGCAGGGGGCATGGAGACCCAGTACTTC
CDR3 protein: CASSPFPVAGGMETQYF

J gene: TRBJ2-5
clone size: .
V gene: TRBV25-1
D gene: .
CDR3 DNA: TGTGCCAGCAGTGAATTTGTCGGGACTGAGACCCAGTACTTC
CDR3 protein: CASSEFVGTETQYF

J gene: TRBJ1-1
clone size: .
V gene: TRBV28
D gene: .
CDR3 DNA: TGTGCCAGCATTCGGGGGGGTGGGAACACTGAAGCTTTCTTT
CDR3 protein: CASIRGGGNTEAFF

J gene: TRBJ1-4
clone size: .
V gene: TRBV19
D gene: TRBD1
CDR3 DNA: TGTGCCAGTAGACCACAGGGGGGTGATGAAAAACTGTTTTTT
CDR3 protein: CASRPQGGDEKLFF

J gene: TRBJ2-4
clone size: .
V gene: TRBV30
D gene: TRBD1
CDR3 DNA: TGTGCCTGGAGCCCGGGACAGGCGATCAAAAACATTCAGTACTTC
CDR3 protein: CAWSPGQAIKNIQYF

J gene: TRBJ1-2
clone size: once
V gene: TRBV28
D gene: .
CDR3 DNA: TGTGCCAGCAGTTCGCATGGCTACACCTTC
CDR3 protein: CASSSHGYTF

J gene: TRBJ2-3
clone size: .
V gene: TRBV4-1
D gene: TRBD2
CDR3 DNA: TGCGCCAGCAGCCAAGATTGGGGACTAGCAAGAGATACGCAGTATTTT
CDR3 protein: CASSQDWGLARDTQYF

J gene: TRBJ2-4
clone size: .
V gene: TRBV10-3
D gene: .
CDR3 DNA: TGTGCCATCAGTGACCAAAACATTCAGTACTTC
CDR3 protein: CAISDQNIQYF

J gene: TRBJ2-3
clone size: .
V gene: TRBV5-4
D gene: .
CDR3 DNA: TGTGCCAGCAGCTTTAGGCAGGCAACCACAGATACGCAGTATTTT
CDR3 protein: CASSFRQATTDTQYF

J gene: TRBJ2-1
clone size: .
V gene: TRBV9
D gene: TRBD2
CDR3 DNA: TGTGCCAGCAGCCCTCCTAGCGGGGGAAGAGAGAATGAGCAGTTCTTC
CDR3 protein: CASSPPSGGRENEQFF

J gene: TRBJ2-7
clone size: .
V gene: TRBV27
D gene: TRBD1
CDR3 DNA: TGTGCCAGCAGTTTCGGACAGGGACGCTACGAGCAGTACTTC
CDR3 protein: CASSFGQGRYEQYF

J gene: TRBJ2-7
clone size: few
V gene: TRBV4-1
D gene: .
CDR3 DNA: TGCGCCAGCAGCCAAGAGTTGCAGGGTCCCTACGAGCAGTACTTC
CDR3 protein: CASSQELQGPYEQYF

J gene: TRBJ2-7
clone size: few
V gene: TRBV10-3
D gene: TRBD1
CDR3 DNA: TGTGCCATCAGTGAATTCGGACAGGTCTTATCCTACGAGCAGTACTTC
CDR3 protein: CAISEFGQVLSYEQYF